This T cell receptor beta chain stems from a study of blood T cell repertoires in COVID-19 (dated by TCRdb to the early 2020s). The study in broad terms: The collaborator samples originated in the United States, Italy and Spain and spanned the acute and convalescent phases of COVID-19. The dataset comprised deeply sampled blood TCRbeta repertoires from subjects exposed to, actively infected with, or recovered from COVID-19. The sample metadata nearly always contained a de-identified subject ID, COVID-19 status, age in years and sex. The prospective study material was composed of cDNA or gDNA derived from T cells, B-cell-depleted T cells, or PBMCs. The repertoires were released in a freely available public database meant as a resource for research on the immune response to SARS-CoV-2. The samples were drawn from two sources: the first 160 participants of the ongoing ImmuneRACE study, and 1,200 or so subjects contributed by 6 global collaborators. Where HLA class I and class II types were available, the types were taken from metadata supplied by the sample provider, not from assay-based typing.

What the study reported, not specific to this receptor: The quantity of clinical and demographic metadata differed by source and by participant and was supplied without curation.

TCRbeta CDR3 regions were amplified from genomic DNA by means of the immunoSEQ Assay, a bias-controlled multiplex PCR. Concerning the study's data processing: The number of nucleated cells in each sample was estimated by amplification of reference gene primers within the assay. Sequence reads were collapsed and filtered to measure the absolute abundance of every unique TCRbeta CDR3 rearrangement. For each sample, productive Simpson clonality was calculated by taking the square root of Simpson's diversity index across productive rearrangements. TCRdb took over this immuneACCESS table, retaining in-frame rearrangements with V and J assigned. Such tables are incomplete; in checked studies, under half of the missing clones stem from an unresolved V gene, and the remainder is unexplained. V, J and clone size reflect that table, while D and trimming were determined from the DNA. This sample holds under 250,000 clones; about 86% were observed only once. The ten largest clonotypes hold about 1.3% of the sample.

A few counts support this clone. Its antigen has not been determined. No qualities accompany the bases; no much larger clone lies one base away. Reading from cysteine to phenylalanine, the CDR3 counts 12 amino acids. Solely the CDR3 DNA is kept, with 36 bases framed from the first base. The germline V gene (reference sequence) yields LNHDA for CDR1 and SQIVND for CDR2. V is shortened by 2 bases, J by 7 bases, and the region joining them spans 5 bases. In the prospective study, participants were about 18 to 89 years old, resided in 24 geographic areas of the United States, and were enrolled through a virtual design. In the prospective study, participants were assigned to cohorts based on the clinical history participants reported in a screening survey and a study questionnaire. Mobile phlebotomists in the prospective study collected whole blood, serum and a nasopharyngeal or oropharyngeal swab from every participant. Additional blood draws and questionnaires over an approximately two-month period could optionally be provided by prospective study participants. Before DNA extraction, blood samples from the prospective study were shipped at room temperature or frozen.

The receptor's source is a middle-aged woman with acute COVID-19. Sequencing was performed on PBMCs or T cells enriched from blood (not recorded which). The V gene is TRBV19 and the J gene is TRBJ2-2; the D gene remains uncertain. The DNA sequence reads TGTGCCAGTAGTATACGGGTCGGGGAGCTGTTTTTT. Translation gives CASSIRVGELFF.